The sequence of this T cell receptor (beta chain) was determined in a study of cytomegalovirus exposure and HLA in healthy donors. Measured with immunoSEQ multiplex PCR; TCRdb has only the in-frame clones, and not every one. The repertoire holds more than 95,000 clones, about nine tenths seen once, with roughly 2% in the top ten. J was trimmed by 9 bases and V by 5 bases; bases with no gene match: 14. The germline V gene has CDR1 SGHAT and CDR2 FQNNGV. CDR3 length: 16 residues. This clone was seen a single time. The rearrangement uses TRBV11-2 and TRBJ2-1, with TRBD1 matching over 9 bases. The sequenced sample was PBMCs. The clonotype originates from a woman younger than 30 in good health and CMV-seronegative. In DNA form, the CDR3 reads TGTGCCAGCAGCCCAGCCTGGACAGGGGTCTTGACTGAGCAGTTCTTC. Protein: CASSPAWTGVLTEQFF.